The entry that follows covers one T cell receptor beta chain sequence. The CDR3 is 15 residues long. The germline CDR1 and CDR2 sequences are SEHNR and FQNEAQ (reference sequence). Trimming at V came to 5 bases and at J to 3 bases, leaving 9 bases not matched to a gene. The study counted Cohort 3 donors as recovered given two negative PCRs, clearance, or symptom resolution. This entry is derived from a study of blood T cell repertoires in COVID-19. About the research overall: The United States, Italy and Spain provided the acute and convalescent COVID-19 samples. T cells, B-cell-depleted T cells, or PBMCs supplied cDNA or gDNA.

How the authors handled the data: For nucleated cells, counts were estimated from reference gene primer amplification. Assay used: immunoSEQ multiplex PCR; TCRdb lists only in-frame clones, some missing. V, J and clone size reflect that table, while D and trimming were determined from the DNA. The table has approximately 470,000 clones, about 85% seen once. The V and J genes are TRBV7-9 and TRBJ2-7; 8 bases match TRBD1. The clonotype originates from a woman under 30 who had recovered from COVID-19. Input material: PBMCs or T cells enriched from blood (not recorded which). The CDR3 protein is CASSPLAGTGYEQYF. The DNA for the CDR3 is TGTGCCAGCAGCCCACTCGCGGGGACAGGCTACGAGCAGTACTTC.